This note documents a single T cell receptor beta chain sequence. Its antigen is as yet unknown. This specimen comes from a study of identical twins. Study-wide results and limits: Invariant MAIT and iNKT cells may have partly biased zero-insertion analyses. Fewer insertions marked abundant cord blood beta clonotypes; young adult naive trended weakly, memory not at all. Sequences that were out-of-frame, alpha and twin-shared displayed an excess of low generation probability.

V dropped 8 bases and J dropped 4; count of bases not matched to a gene: 13. The CDR3 consists of 15 residues. Germline CDR1 and CDR2: MNHEY and SMNVEV (reference sequence). TCRdb re-called the 5' RACE reads through MiXCR, storing one row per CDR3 protein. The data contain a few hundred thousand distinct CDR3 sequences, 15% to 20% of them singletons. The sequencing sample was made of naive T cells sorted from blood. This chain joins TRBV27 and TRBJ2-7, with 8 positions matching TRBD1. This clonotype originated in a man aged 50 to 59 in good health. The CDR3 loop is CASGERTGPTYEQYF. The CDR3 DNA is TGTGCCAGCGGAGAACGGACAGGGCCAACGTACGAGCAGTACTTC.